The text below deals with one T cell receptor beta chain. Antigen: not known. The data stem from a study of shared clonotypes between healthy human individuals. About the research overall: Donors were a couple of women and a few men aged 18 to 49. Study-level results: Clonotype sharing among donors, it was expected, would be affected by sequencing depth.

Nashville, Tennessee was home to all donors, who were Caucasian adults. Sequencing on ten immunoSEQ deep assay plates was performed for unsorted PBMC DNA. Only in-frame clones appear in the TCRdb table, and some are missing; sequencing was by immunoSEQ multiplex PCR. The sample has roughly 500,000 clones, approximately 79% seen once. The sample consisted of PBMCs. The sequence was collected from a middle-aged woman in good health. Some clones in this sample may be carry-over from other donors' samples.

The DNA for the CDR3 is TGTGCCAGCAGCCAAGGTTGGTCGGGTTATACGCAGTATTTT. Encoded protein: CASSQGWSGYTQYF. The J gene is TRBJ2-3, the V gene TRBV14, with unresolved D. Per germline, CDR1 SGHDN and CDR2 FVKESK. The CDR3 length is 14 residues. The V end lost 1 base, the J end lost 7 bases, and 12 bases lay between the germline ends.